The entry below gives a single TCR beta chain sequence along with its context. This record comes from a study of blood T cell repertoires in COVID-19. Study as a whole: Samples came from the United States, Italy and Spain, spanning acute and convalescent COVID-19. T cells, B-cell-depleted T cells, or PBMCs supplied cDNA or gDNA.

V was pared by 4 bases and J by 5 bases, with 5 bases of the junction left unmatched. Germline V gene sequence: CDR1 SGHVS, CDR2 FNYEAQ. There are 16 residues in the CDR3. TCRdb's copy holds only in-frame clones and misses some; the assay was immunoSEQ multiplex PCR. The table has approximately 38,000 clones, about 85% seen once. Those enrolled in Seattle joined during active infection and were followed longitudinally afterward. The clonotype originates from a man in his 60s with COVID-19, enrolled during active disease. The genes are TRBV7-6 and TRBJ2-2; TRBD2 matches 12 bases. The material sequenced was peripheral blood. The CDR3 is CASSSGLAGRTGELFF. DNA for the CDR3: TGTGCCAGCAGCTCCGGACTAGCGGGGAGAACCGGGGAGCTGTTTTTT.